This T cell receptor (beta chain) was sequenced during a study of T cells expressing NK-cell markers. Germline loops: CDR1 SQVTM, CDR2 ANQGSEA. The CDR3 has 13 amino acids. TCRdb re-called the 5' RACE reads and shows each CDR3 protein once, DNA omitted. The sample totals about half a million distinct CDR3 sequences. The V call is TRBV29-1, the J call TRBJ2-7; TCRdb indicates TRBD2, and absent DNA this call remains unverified. This TCR came from a woman aged 45-59 years in good health. Material: blood T cells: a sorted CD56 or NKG2C T cell subset, CD4+ or CD8+ T cells, or bulk PBMC T cells (not recorded which). The CDR3 reads CSVVAGGPYEQYF.